This TCR beta chain was documented in a study of radiotherapy plus CTLA-4 blockade in lung cancer. Study-level background: The study recorded objective responses in around a sixth of patients and disease control in 31%. General observations from the study: Reports identified early blood T cell clone dynamics, with interferon-beta, as the best response predictor.

CTLA-4 blockade with ipilimumab, together with focal radiation, was given to patients with chemo-refractory metastatic non-small-cell lung cancer. Germline-derived CDR1 and CDR2 are LGHNA and YSLEER. This CDR3 is 15 amino acids long. The germline V and J ends were trimmed by 1 base and 1 base, with 10 bases remaining between them. As for this clone: No antigen is known for it.

Sequencing used immunoSEQ multiplex PCR; TCRdb keeps in-frame clones, though not all of them. Seen here are more than 55,000 clones, roughly 80% observed once, and the top ten hold roughly 17%. The sequence derives from a human donor with non-small cell lung cancer who had a complete response to radiotherapy plus ipilimumab. The sample in question was peripheral blood, obtained from a patient treated with radiotherapy plus ipilimumab. The chain uses TRBV4-3 and TRBJ1-1; D is ambiguous. The CDR3 bases are TGCGCCAGCAGCCAAGGGGAGTGGCGGAACACTGAAGCTTTCTTT. Its protein is CASSQGEWRNTEAFF.